This T cell receptor beta chain originates from a study of CD8+ T cells in alopecia areata. Once RNA had been extracted, it was reverse transcribed into cDNA to act as the sequencing template. Produced via immunoSEQ multiplex PCR; TCRdb's table is partial and in-frame only. The profile shows more than 90,000 clones, around 53% of them singletons. Study-wide findings and caveats: The presence of one nonresponder keeps the tie between baseline CD8+ expansion and response uncertain. Although TCR sharing was seen in mice, sharing across patients was less clear, possibly for HLA-related reasons. Both scalp clonality and the expanded CD8+ clones among the top 100 showed a significant decrease with tofacitinib.

In the case of this clone: Its antigen is undetermined.

This CDR3 is built from 10 residues. Per the germline V gene, CDR1 is MGHRA and CDR2 is YSYEKL. V gave up 4 bases and J gave up 8 bases, with 5 bases separating them. Noted treatment: oral pan-JAK inhibitor, 5-10 mg twice daily. Lesional scalp tissue (obtained by punch biopsy) and peripheral blood were collected from alopecia areata patients. The V call is TRBV4-1, the J call TRBJ1-2; D gene uncertain. This specimen consisted of CD8+ T cells sorted from blood, obtained at week 24, from a patient treated with tofacitinib. The clonotype originates from a human donor with alopecia areata. CDR3 sequence (DNA): TGCGCCAGCAGCCCGGAGGGCTACACCTTC. Translated, it gives CASSPEGYTF.